This T cell receptor (beta chain) was profiled in a study of regulatory and conventional T cells in RAG deficiency. This clone is a singleton in its sample. Its antigen is unidentified. Study-level results: Omenn patients showed >80% Treg-Tconv overlap and shorter CDR3 lengths. RAG-deficient patients showed markedly lower Shannon entropy and higher Simpson indices than control T-cell subsets.

Sequenced by immunoSEQ multiplex PCR; TCRdb stores in-frame clones only, minus some. This sample has 6,000 or so clones, with around 90% found just once. Sample: CD8+ T cells sorted from blood. The receptor comes from a human donor with RAG deficiency presenting as severe combined immunodeficiency.

The CDR3 sequence is CASSVHVGQRDEKLFF. The CDR3 nucleotides are TGTGCCAGCAGCGTCCATGTGGGCCAGCGGGATGAAAAACTGTTTTTT. The chain couples TRBV9 to TRBJ1-4; D remains unclear. Germline CDR1 reads SGDLS; CDR2 reads YYNGEE. The CDR3 consists of 16 residues. Trimming took 2 bases from V and 6 from J, leaving 17 bases between them.